The 8 T cell receptor beta chains below were found in one sample sequenced in a study of OX40 agonist ivuxolimab in advanced cancers. The protocol was immunoSEQ multiplex PCR, while the TCRdb copy is restricted to in-frame clones and leaves out a portion. The sample records more than 50,000 clones, approximately 89% being singletons. The sample consisted of CD4+ or CD8+ T cells sorted from blood, taken in a trial of the OX40 agonist ivuxolimab. The receptors come from an adult with an advanced solid tumor such as melanoma, head and neck, liver or kidney cancer.

V is TRBV9 and J is TRBJ1-4, with a tentative D call TRBD1 (5 bases). The CDR3 has 15 amino acids. V lost 6 bases and J 10 bases, leaving 22 bases between the germline ends. From germline, CDR1 is SGDLS and CDR2 YYNGEE. The DNA of the CDR3 is TGTGCCAGCACCACTCTCGGCCAGGGAGTCGGAAAACTGTTTTTT. It is translated as CASTTLGQGVGKLFF.

This clone was seen just once. The chain uses TRBV6-5 and TRBJ1-5; D gene ambiguous. CDR3 length: 12 residues. Trimming took off 0 bases at V and 6 bases at J, with 3 bases between the two ends. The germline CDR1 and CDR2 sequences are MNHEY and SVGAGI. CDR3 in amino acids: CASSYSGQPQHF. CDR3 DNA: TGTGCCAGCAGTTACTCGGGTCAGCCCCAGCATTTT.

The chain uses TRBV7-2 and TRBJ1-5; no clear D. Germline V gene lookup returns CDR1 SGHTA and CDR2 FQGNSA. V gave up 1 base and J gave up 15 bases, with 19 bases separating them. The CDR3 runs to 14 residues. Written as DNA, the CDR3 is TGTGCCAGCAGCTTAGGGGGAGGGTCGCAGAGACGGCATTTT. This encodes CASSLGGGSQRRHF.

The chain has TRBV4-2 and TRBJ2-1; D might be TRBD2 (7 bases). The CDR3 is 16 residues long. Germline CDR1 reads LGHNA; CDR2 reads YNFKEQ. Trimming removed 1 base from V and 2 bases from J, with 12 bases in between. This CDR3 reads CASSQGYGGPYNEQFF. As DNA, the CDR3 is TGTGCCAGCAGCCAAGGATACGGGGGGCCCTACAATGAGCAGTTCTTC.

The chain employs TRBV5-6 and TRBJ2-2; no firm D call. Trimming took off 1 base at V and 2 bases at J, with 9 bases between the two ends. The CDR3 is 15 amino acids. CDR1 is SGHDT and CDR2 is YYEEEE in the germline V gene. The CDR3 sequence is CASSLWLPNTGELFF. DNA of the CDR3: TGTGCCAGCAGCTTGTGGCTACCCAACACCGGGGAGCTGTTTTTT. Drawing the rest from reference TRBV5-6 and TRBJ2-2, the complete variable domain is DAGVTQSPTHLIKTRGQQVTLRCSPKSGHDTVSWYQQALGQGPQFIFQYYEEEERQRGNFPDRFSGHQFPNYSSELNVNALLLGDSALYLCASSLWLPNTGELFFGEGSRLTVL.

V usage is TRBV6-4 and J usage is TRBJ1-2; 8 nucleotides agree with TRBD1. The CDR3 covers 14 residues. V lost 4 bases and J lost 8; bases outside the gene matches: 9. Germline CDR1 reads MRHNA; CDR2 reads SNTAGT. CDR3 residues: CASSANPGGVGYTF. DNA for the CDR3: TGTGCCAGCAGTGCGAACCCAGGGGGCGTAGGCTACACCTTC.

The chain has TRBV10-2 and TRBJ1-1, with D maybe TRBD1 (6 bases). CDR3 length: 14 residues. Looked up from germline, CDR1 is WSHSY and CDR2 is SAAADI. V was cut by 4 bases and J by 4 bases, with 13 bases left in between. CDR3 sequence reads: CASSVQGMVTEAFF. CDR3 bases: TGCGCCAGCAGTGTACAGGGTATGGTCACTGAAGCTTTCTTT.

V usage is TRBV6-1 and J usage is TRBJ2-3; TRBD2 matches 10 bases. Germline lookup yields CDR1 MNHNS and CDR2 SASEGT. V lost 1 base to trimming and J lost 6 bases; unmatched junction nucleotides: 7. CDR3 size: 16 residues. The CDR3 loop is CASSEVSSGSSDTQYF. The CDR3 DNA follows: TGTGCCAGCAGTGAAGTGTCTAGCGGGAGTTCGGATACGCAGTATTTT.